This is a list of T cell receptor beta chains from one sample in a study of cytomegalovirus exposure and HLA in healthy donors. Only in-frame clones appear in the TCRdb table, and some are missing; sequencing was by immunoSEQ multiplex PCR. The repertoire includes around 150,000 clones, approximately 80% of them detected once, and approximately 5.5% sits in the top ten. Sequencing was performed on PBMCs. The receptor source for this set is a man aged 25 to 40 in good health and CMV-seropositive. Both conserved end residues are part of each CDR3. A D gene is named only where the DNA matches it firmly. Expanded clones get a size class; other rows say once, few or many, or leave the size out.

j_gene	abundance	v_gene	d_gene	CDR3nt	CDR3aa
TRBJ1-1	-	TRBV2	TRBD1	TGTGCCAGCAGAGACAGGGGTGACACTGAAGCTTTCTTT	CASRDRGDTEAFF
TRBJ1-1	-	TRBV25-1	-	TGTGCCAGCAGTGGAGGGTTCAAAGCTTTCTTT	CASSGGFKAFF
TRBJ2-5	-	TRBV27	-	TGTGCCAGCAGTTTCCGACAGCCAGACACCCAGTACTTC	CASSFRQPDTQYF
TRBJ2-3	-	TRBV9	TRBD2	TGTGCCAGCAGCCCTTCTGGCGGGGGGGGTCTAGATACGCAGTATTTT	CASSPSGGGGLDTQYF
TRBJ2-1	-	TRBV28	-	TGTGCCTGGGGGGGCTACGCTGAGCAGTTCTTC	CAWGGYAEQFF
TRBJ2-5	-	TRBV19	TRBD1	TGTGCCAGTAGTAAGCTCGGACAGGGAGAGACCCAGTACTTC	CASSKLGQGETQYF
TRBJ1-4	-	TRBV4-3	-	TGCGCCAGCAGCCCAAGAGGGTCTGAAAAACTGTTTTTT	CASSPRGSEKLFF
TRBJ2-5	once	TRBV11-2	-	TGTGCCAGCAGCCACAGGGTGGAGACCCAGTACTTC	CASSHRVETQYF
TRBJ2-6	-	TRBV19	-	TGTGCCAGTAGACCGCTCGCGGTTGGGGCCAACGTCCTGACTTTC	CASRPLAVGANVLTF
TRBJ2-3	-	TRBV13	TRBD1	TGTGCCAGCAGCTCAGGGGGCCCAGATACGCAGTATTTT	CASSSGGPDTQYF
TRBJ2-1	-	TRBV19	-	TGTGCCAGTAGGGAAGTTACAGGAAACTACAATGAGCAGTTCTTC	CASREVTGNYNEQFF
TRBJ2-3	-	TRBV7-9	TRBD2	TGTGCCAGCAGCTTAGTCGCGGGAGGTTGGAATACGCAGTATTTT	CASSLVAGGWNTQYF
TRBJ2-7	once	TRBV6-1	TRBD1	TGTGCCAGCCGCCTGGGACAGGGCGCCTACGAGCAGTACTTC	CASRLGQGAYEQYF
TRBJ2-7	-	TRBV9	-	TGTGCCAGCAGCCCATCACTCGGGTCGGGGTACGAGCAGTACTTC	CASSPSLGSGYEQYF
TRBJ2-7	-	TRBV5-8	TRBD1	TGTGCCAGCAGCCGGACAGGTGAACGTTACGAGCAGTACTTC	CASSRTGERYEQYF
TRBJ1-4	-	TRBV11-2	TRBD1	TGTGCCAGCAGGACAGGGGGTAGGATGGAAAAACTGTTTTTT	CASRTGGRMEKLFF
TRBJ2-7	few	TRBV28	TRBD2	TGTGCCAGCAGTGGGGCCGGGACTAGATACCACGAGCAGTACTTC	CASSGAGTRYHEQYF
TRBJ2-1	-	TRBV19	-	TGTGCCAGTAGTATTGCCAGGGGGGTACACAATGAGCAGTTCTTC	CASSIARGVHNEQFF
TRBJ2-7	-	TRBV28	TRBD1	TGTGCCAGCAGTTTTTCACAGGGGGCCACCTACGAGCAGTACTTC	CASSFSQGATYEQYF
TRBJ1-2	-	TRBV20-1	-	TGCAGCATAATGGGAGTTTATGGCTACACCTTC	CSIMGVYGYTF
TRBJ1-1	-	TRBV28	-	TGTGCCAGCACCCGACTTAACACTGAAGCTTTCTTT	CASTRLNTEAFF
TRBJ1-4	once	TRBV6-5	TRBD1	TGTGCCAGCAGTTACGACAGGGAAGGAGAAAAACTGTTTTTT	CASSYDREGEKLFF
TRBJ2-7	-	TRBV6-5	-	TGTGCCAGCAGTTACTCCTCAGTCCCAGGCGAGCAGTACTTC	CASSYSSVPGEQYF
TRBJ2-7	-	TRBV28	TRBD2	TGTGCCAGCAGTAGCCCCCGCGGGGGAAGGGACGAGCAGTACTTC	CASSSPRGGRDEQYF
TRBJ2-1	few	TRBV6-5	-	TGTGCCAGCCGCGGAGACTACAATGAGCAGTTCTTC	CASRGDYNEQFF
TRBJ1-1	-	TRBV28	TRBD1	TGTGCCAGCAGTTTCGGACAGGGCACTGAAGCTTTCTTT	CASSFGQGTEAFF
TRBJ2-3	-	TRBV10-1	TRBD2	TGCGCCAGCAGTGATTTTCTAGCGGGGGAGCCAGATACGCAGTATTTT	CASSDFLAGEPDTQYF
TRBJ2-1	-	TRBV27	TRBD2	TGTGCCAGCAGTTACGCTAGCGGGAGCTTCGATGAGCAGTTCTTC	CASSYASGSFDEQFF
TRBJ2-2	-	TRBV5-4	-	TGTGCCAGCAGCTTGAGCATAACCGGGGAGCTGTTTTTT	CASSLSITGELFF
TRBJ2-2	-	TRBV9	-	TGTGCCGGCAGCGTAGACAGGTTGAACACCGGGGAGCTGTTTTTT	CAGSVDRLNTGELFF
TRBJ2-3	-	TRBV11-2	-	TGTGCCACCTCTCTAGATCAAGCAGATACGCAGTATTTT	CATSLDQADTQYF
TRBJ1-4	-	TRBV4-1	TRBD1	TGCGCCAGCAGCGAGGACAGGGTGTCTTATGAAAAACTGTTTTTT	CASSEDRVSYEKLFF